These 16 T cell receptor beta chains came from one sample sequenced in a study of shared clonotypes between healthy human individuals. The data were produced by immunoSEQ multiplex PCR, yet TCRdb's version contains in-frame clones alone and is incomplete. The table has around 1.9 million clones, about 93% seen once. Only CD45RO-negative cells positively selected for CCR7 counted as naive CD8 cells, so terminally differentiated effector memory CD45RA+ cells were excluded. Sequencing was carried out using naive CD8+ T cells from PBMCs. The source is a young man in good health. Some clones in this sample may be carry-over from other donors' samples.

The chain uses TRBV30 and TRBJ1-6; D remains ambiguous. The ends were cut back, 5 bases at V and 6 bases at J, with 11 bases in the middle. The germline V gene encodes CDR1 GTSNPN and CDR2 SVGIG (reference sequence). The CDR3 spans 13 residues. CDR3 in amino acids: CAWSVLSNSPLHF. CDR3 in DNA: TGTGCCTGGTCGGTCTTGAGTAATTCACCCCTCCACTTT.

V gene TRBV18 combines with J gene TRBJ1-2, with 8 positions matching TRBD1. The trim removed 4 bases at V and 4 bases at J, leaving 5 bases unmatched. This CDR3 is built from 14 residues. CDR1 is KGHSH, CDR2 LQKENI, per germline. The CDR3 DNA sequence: TGTGCCAGCTCACAGGACAGGGCTCGCTATGGCTACACCTTC. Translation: CASSQDRARYGYTF.

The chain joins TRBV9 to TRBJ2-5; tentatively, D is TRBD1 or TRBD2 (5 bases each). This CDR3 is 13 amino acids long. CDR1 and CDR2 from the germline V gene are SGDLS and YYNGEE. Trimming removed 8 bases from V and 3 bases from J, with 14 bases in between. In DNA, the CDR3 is TGTGCCAGTGGGGACGGCATCGAAGAGACCCAGTACTTC. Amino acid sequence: CASGDGIEETQYF.

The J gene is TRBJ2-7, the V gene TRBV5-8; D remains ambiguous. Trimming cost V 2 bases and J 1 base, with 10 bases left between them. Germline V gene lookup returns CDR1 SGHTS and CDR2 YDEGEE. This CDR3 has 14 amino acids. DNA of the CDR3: TGTGCCAGCAGCTTAGGACGGCCATCCTACGAGCAGTACTTC. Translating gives CASSLGRPSYEQYF.

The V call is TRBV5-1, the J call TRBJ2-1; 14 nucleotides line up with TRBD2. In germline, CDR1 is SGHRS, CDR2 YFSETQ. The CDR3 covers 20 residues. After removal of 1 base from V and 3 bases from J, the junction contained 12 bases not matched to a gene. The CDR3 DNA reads TGCGCCAGCAGCTTGTTAACCGGGACTAGCGGGAGTTTTCGCTACAATGAGCAGTTCTTC. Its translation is CASSLLTGTSGSFRYNEQFF.

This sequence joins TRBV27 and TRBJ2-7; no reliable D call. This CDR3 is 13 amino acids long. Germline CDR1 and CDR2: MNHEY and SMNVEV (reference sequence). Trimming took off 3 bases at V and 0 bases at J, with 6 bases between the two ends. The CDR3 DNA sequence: TGTGCCAGCAGTTTTTTCCGCTCCTACGAGCAGTACTTC. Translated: CASSFFRSYEQYF.

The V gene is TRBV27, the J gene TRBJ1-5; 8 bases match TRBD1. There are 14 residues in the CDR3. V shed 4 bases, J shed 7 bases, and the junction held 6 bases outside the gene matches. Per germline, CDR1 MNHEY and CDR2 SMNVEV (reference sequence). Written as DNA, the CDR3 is TGTGCCAGCAGTTGGACAGGGCGGCGACAGCCCCAGCATTTT. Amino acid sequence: CASSWTGRRQPQHF.

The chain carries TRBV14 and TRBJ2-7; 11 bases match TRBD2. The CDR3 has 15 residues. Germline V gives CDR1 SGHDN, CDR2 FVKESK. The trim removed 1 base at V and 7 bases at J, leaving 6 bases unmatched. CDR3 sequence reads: CASSQATSGIDEQYF. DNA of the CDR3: TGTGCCAGCAGCCAAGCGACTAGCGGGATAGATGAGCAGTACTTC.

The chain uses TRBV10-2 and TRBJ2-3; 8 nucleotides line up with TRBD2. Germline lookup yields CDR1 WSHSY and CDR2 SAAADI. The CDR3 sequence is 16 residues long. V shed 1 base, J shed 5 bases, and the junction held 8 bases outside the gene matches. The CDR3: CASSELAAGAGDTQYF. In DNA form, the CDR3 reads TGCGCCAGCAGTGAGTTAGCAGCGGGAGCTGGAGATACGCAGTATTTT.

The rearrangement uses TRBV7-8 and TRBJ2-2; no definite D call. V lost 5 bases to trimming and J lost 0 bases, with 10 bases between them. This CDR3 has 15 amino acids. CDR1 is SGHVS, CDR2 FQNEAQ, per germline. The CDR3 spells CASSPWVANTGELFF. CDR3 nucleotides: TGTGCCAGCAGCCCATGGGTGGCGAACACCGGGGAGCTGTTTTTT.

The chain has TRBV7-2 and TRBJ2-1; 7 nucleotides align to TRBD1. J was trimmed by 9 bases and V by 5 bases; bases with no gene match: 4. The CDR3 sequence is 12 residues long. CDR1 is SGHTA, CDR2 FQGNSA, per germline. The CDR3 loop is CASSLDRVEQFF. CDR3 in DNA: TGTGCCAGCAGCCTCGACAGGGTTGAGCAGTTCTTC.

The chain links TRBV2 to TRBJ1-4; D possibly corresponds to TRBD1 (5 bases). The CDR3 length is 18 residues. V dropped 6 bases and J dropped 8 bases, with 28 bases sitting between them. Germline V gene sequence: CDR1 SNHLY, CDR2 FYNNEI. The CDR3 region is CASRATIQAGTAKEKLFF. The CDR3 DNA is TGTGCCAGCAGGGCGACCATCCAGGCGGGGACGGCGAAGGAAAAACTGTTTTTT.

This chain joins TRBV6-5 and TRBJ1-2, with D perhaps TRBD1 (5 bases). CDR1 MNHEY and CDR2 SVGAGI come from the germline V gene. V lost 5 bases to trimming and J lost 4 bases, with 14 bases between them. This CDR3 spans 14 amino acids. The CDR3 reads CASSPMGEFYGYTF. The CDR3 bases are TGTGCCAGCAGTCCAATGGGGGAATTCTATGGCTACACCTTC.

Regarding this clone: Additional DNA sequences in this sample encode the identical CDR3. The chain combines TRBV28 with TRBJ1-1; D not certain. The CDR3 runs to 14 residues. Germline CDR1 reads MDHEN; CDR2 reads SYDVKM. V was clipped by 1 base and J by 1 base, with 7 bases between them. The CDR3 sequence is CASSLLRENTEAFF. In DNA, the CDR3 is TGTGCCAGCAGTTTATTGAGAGAGAACACTGAAGCTTTCTTT.

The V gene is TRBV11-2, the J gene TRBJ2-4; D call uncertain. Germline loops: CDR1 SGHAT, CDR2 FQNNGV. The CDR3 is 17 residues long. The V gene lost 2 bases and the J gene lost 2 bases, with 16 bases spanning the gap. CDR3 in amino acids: CASSLNVVGFPKNIQYF. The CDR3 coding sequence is TGTGCCAGCAGCTTAAATGTGGTGGGCTTTCCCAAAAACATTCAGTACTTC.

In DNA form, the CDR3 reads TGTGCCAGCAGTTTGCGGAGTATTAATGACGAGCAGTACTTC. This sequence encodes CASSLRSINDEQYF. The chain combines TRBV6-5 with TRBJ2-7; D not certain. Trimming pared 4 bases from V and 5 bases from J, leaving 15 bases between. Looked up from germline, CDR1 is MNHEY and CDR2 is SVGAGI. This CDR3 comprises 14 residues.